This T cell receptor beta chain comes out of a study of T-cell reconstitution after alpha-beta-depleted transplantation in children. This clonotype was counted a few times. Germline V CDR1 and CDR2: DFQATT, SNEGSKA (reference sequence). CDR3 length: 15 amino acids. The V and J ends lost 6 bases and 1 base, in that order; junction bases with no gene match: 5. TCRbeta library construction was performed incorporating unique molecular identifiers. MiXCR was run by TCRdb on the PCR reads, yielding one entry per CDR3 protein. The sample shows some 300,000 distinct CDR3 sequences, 10% of them seen only once.

This TCR was sampled from a human donor who donated a stem cell graft to a child with acute lymphoblastic leukemia. The genes are TRBV20-1 and TRBJ2-3, with 12 bases identical to TRBD2. This material consisted of PBMCs from the stem cell graft donor, taken from the stem cell graft. The CDR3, as DNA: TGCAGTGCCGCACTAGCGGGAGGTGGCACAGATACGCAGTATTTT. It specifies CSAALAGGGTDTQYF.